This paragraph covers one T cell receptor (beta chain) sequence. The data belong to a study of cytotoxic CD8 clonotypes in ibrutinib-treated CLL. Study overall: Approximately ten relapsed/refractory, some 15 treatment-naive; 17 IGHV unmutated.

The junction had 6 bases not matched to a gene; V was cut back by 4 bases and J by 4 bases. This CDR3 comprises 15 residues. CDR1 and CDR2 from the germline V gene are PRHDT and FYEKMQ (reference sequence). The data were produced by immunoSEQ multiplex PCR, yet TCRdb's version contains in-frame clones alone and is incomplete. The sample comprises 150,000 or so clones, around 77% of which are singletons, and around 30% rests with the top ten. The gene calls are TRBV13 and TRBJ2-1; 8 bases align to TRBD1. The sequence was obtained from a human donor with chronic lymphocytic leukemia. This sample comprised PBMCs, obtained after 12 months of ibrutinib treatment. The chain's CDR3 is CASSSNRGDYNEQFF. CDR3 DNA: TGTGCCAGCAGCTCTAACAGGGGGGATTACAATGAGCAGTTCTTC. Combining the CDR3 with reference TRBV13 and TRBJ2-1 gives the whole variable domain AAGVIQSPRHLIKEKRETATLKCYPIPRHDTVYWYQQGPGQDPQFLISFYEKMQSDKGSIPDRFSAQQFSDYHSELNMSSLELGDSALYFCASSSNRGDYNEQFFGPGTRLTVL.